The present T cell receptor beta chain was sequenced within a study of vaccination effects on CD4 cells after COVID-19. At the level of the study: There were a few convalescent patients sampled both early and late after vaccination.

Sequencing used immunoSEQ multiplex PCR; TCRdb keeps in-frame clones, though not all of them. The sample shows 17,000 or so clones, less than 85% of them seen only once. Germline CDR1 and CDR2: SEHNR and FQNEAQ (reference sequence). The CDR3 runs to 12 residues. Trimming shortened V by 5 bases and J by 9 bases, and 8 bases separated the two germline ends. A note on this clone: The antigen is not known.

Viral peptide pool expansion of antigen-specific CD4+ T cells preceded sequencing in the ViraFEST assay. After less than 11 days in culture, the CD4+ T cells were isolated. Sometime from March through December 2020, the person acquired a SARS-CoV-2 infection that PCR confirmed. Two doses of BNT162b2 or mRNA-1273 vaccine were administered to participants. This TCR was recovered from a human donor who had a prior SARS-CoV-2 infection. The V call is TRBV7-9, the J call TRBJ1-6; D call uncertain. The sample here was CD4+ T cells from PBMCs cultured with SARS-CoV-2 spike peptides, taken after COVID-19 vaccination. CDR3 protein: CASSGWGSPLHF. CDR3 nucleotides: TGTGCCAGCAGCGGATGGGGTTCACCCCTCCACTTT.